This T cell receptor (beta chain) was sequenced in a study of OX40 agonist ivuxolimab in advanced cancers. Study observations and caveats: CD8+ T cells (on average) carried more expanded clones than CD4+ T cells.

The ends lost 5 bases at V and 0 bases at J; junction bases unmatched: 6. The CDR3 totals 15 residues. Germline CDR1 and CDR2: SGHRS and YFSETQ. Notes on this clone: What it recognizes is unknown.

The data were produced by immunoSEQ multiplex PCR, yet TCRdb's version contains in-frame clones alone and is incomplete. The sample gives about 100,000 clones, over 75% of which show up once; about 0.15% is in the top ten. The V and J genes are TRBV5-1 and TRBJ2-7, with 9 bases fitting TRBD1. The sequencing here drew on CD4+ or CD8+ T cells sorted from blood, taken in a trial of the OX40 agonist ivuxolimab. This receptor was taken from an adult with an advanced solid tumor such as melanoma, head and neck, liver or kidney cancer. In DNA form, the CDR3 reads TGCGCCAGCAGTCGGACAGGGGTTACCTCCTACGAGCAGTACTTC. This sequence encodes CASSRTGVTSYEQYF.